Presented here are 18 T cell receptor beta chains from one specimen sequenced in a study of blood T cell repertoires in COVID-19. This table comes from immunoSEQ multiplex PCR, and its TCRdb copy is limited to in-frame clones, with some not included. This table has over 250,000 clones, about 88% appearing once. Source material: PBMCs or T cells enriched from blood (not recorded which). Every receptor here comes from a man in his 60s who had recovered from COVID-19.

The V call is TRBV18, the J call TRBJ1-6; TRBD1 matches at 9 bases. There are 18 residues in the CDR3. The ends lost 1 base at V and 10 bases at J; junction bases unmatched: 14. Germline V gene lookup returns CDR1 KGHSH and CDR2 LQKENI. The CDR3 bases are TGTGCCAGCTCACCACGATCTGTGGGGACAGGGAATTTATCACCCCTCCACTTT. Its translation: CASSPRSVGTGNLSPLHF.

CDR3 in amino acids: CSVHSGRAPNEQFF. In DNA form, the CDR3 reads TGCAGCGTTCACAGCGGGAGGGCCCCGAATGAGCAGTTCTTC. J is TRBJ2-1 and V is TRBV29-1, with 10 bases identical to TRBD2. V was clipped by 5 bases and J by 7 bases; unmatched bases: 8. Germline assignment: CDR1 SQVTM and CDR2 ANQGSEA. The CDR3 covers 14 residues.

The chain is built from TRBV18 and TRBJ1-1, with D possibly TRBD1 on 6 matching bases. The germline V gene has CDR1 KGHSH and CDR2 LQKENI. CDR3 size: 15 residues. V was clipped by 0 bases and J by 4 bases, with 12 bases between them. The CDR3 coding sequence is TGTGCCAGCTCACCACCGCAGGGGTCGGGCACTGAAGCTTTCTTT. Encoded protein: CASSPPQGSGTEAFF.

V usage is TRBV5-5 and J usage is TRBJ2-5; TRBD1 matches at 7 bases. This CDR3 region has 14 residues. Per germline, CDR1 SGHKS and CDR2 YYEKEE (reference sequence). Germline trimming cut 3 bases from V and 0 bases from J; bases unmatched to any gene: 2. The CDR3 sequence is CASSWDRYQETQYF. The CDR3 DNA reads TGTGCCAGCAGCTGGGACAGATACCAAGAGACCCAGTACTTC. The full variable domain, with the rest looked up from reference TRBV5-5 and TRBJ2-5, is DAGVTQSPTHLIKTRGQQVTLRCSPISGHKSVSWYQQVLGQGPQFIFQYYEKEERGRGNFPDRFSARQFPNYSSELNVNALLLGDSALYLCASSWDRYQETQYFGPGTRLLVL.

This chain links TRBV4-1 with TRBJ1-5, with a tentative D call TRBD1 (6 bases). CDR3 length: 18 residues. V lost 5 bases and J 8 bases, leaving 28 bases between the germline ends. Looked up from germline, CDR1 is MGHRA and CDR2 is YSYEKL. The chain's CDR3 is CASSKVITLRGAAKPQHF. In DNA, the CDR3 is TGCGCCAGCAGCAAGGTTATAACCTTGCGGGGGGCAGCGAAGCCCCAGCATTTT.

CDR3 protein: CASSSSPSQLNSPLHF. The CDR3 coding sequence is TGTGCCAGCAGCTCCTCCCCCAGCCAACTAAATTCACCCCTCCACTTT. This sequence joins TRBV7-6 and TRBJ1-6, with D uncertain. The CDR3 has 16 residues. V lost 4 bases, J lost 7 bases, and 17 bases lay in between. CDR1 is SGHVS, CDR2 FNYEAQ, per germline.

The chain recombines TRBV2 with TRBJ2-5; TRBD2 matches at 8 bases. This CDR3 has 17 residues. J lost 2 bases, V lost 8 bases, and 16 bases had no gene match. CDR1 is SNHLY, CDR2 FYNNEI, per germline. This CDR3 reads CASSTRSLAGIQETQYF. The CDR3 DNA follows: TGTGCCAGCTCAACACGGTCCCTAGCGGGTATACAAGAGACCCAGTACTTC.

The J gene is TRBJ1-2, the V gene TRBV7-9, with a weak D call TRBD1 (6 bases). CDR3 size: 16 residues. CDR1 and CDR2 from the germline V gene are SEHNR and FQNEAQ (reference sequence). Trimming pared 0 bases from V and 6 bases from J, leaving 17 bases between. In nucleotides, the CDR3 is TGTGCCAGCAGCTTAGCCGGATCAGGGGACGAGGATGGCTACACCTTC. Protein product: CASSLAGSGDEDGYTF.

The chain recombines TRBV18 with TRBJ2-1; 12 bases line up with TRBD2. The V gene's germline CDR1 is KGHSH and CDR2 LQKENI. The CDR3 has 16 amino acids. J gave up 4 bases and V 2 bases, and 3 bases lay outside the gene matches. CDR3 amino acids: CASSPRTSGVYNEQFF. As DNA, the CDR3 is TGTGCCAGCTCACCAAGGACTAGCGGGGTATACAATGAGCAGTTCTTC.

This sequence joins TRBV2 and TRBJ1-6; D not resolved. The germline CDR1 and CDR2 sequences are SNHLY and FYNNEI. The CDR3 loop spans 14 amino acids. V lost 3 bases and J 7 bases, leaving 10 bases between the germline ends. The CDR3 protein is CASSERVQNSPLHF. CDR3 DNA sequence: TGTGCCAGCAGTGAGAGGGTGCAGAATTCACCCCTCCACTTT.

The CDR3 DNA is TGTGCCAGCACTCAAGGGGGGGCTCAGGGCTACACCTTC. Its protein product is CASTQGGAQGYTF. The V and J genes are TRBV12-3 or TRBV12-4 and TRBJ1-2, with D possibly TRBD1 on 6 matching bases. The CDR3 length is 13 residues. V was trimmed by 7 bases and J by 8 bases, leaving 17 bases between them.

This clone was detected once. The chain links TRBV10-2 to TRBJ1-5; unclear D gene. From germline, CDR1 is WSHSY and CDR2 SAAADI. CDR3 length equals 12 residues. The V and J ends lost 3 bases and 4 bases respectively, with 4 bases between them. The CDR3: CASSDLNQPQHF. The CDR3 nucleotides read TGCGCCAGCAGTGATCTTAATCAGCCCCAGCATTTT.

The genes are TRBV6-5 and TRBJ1-5, with TRBD1 as a possible D gene (5 bases). There are 11 residues in the CDR3. Germline V CDR1 and CDR2: MNHEY, SVGAGI. The V end lost 8 bases, the J end lost 10 bases, and 12 bases lay between the germline ends. CDR3 DNA: TGTGCCAGCGACAGACGGGTACCCCAGCATTTT. This encodes CASDRRVPQHF.

The V and J genes are TRBV10-3 and TRBJ2-7; 13 bases map to TRBD2. Germline V gene lookup returns CDR1 ENHRY and CDR2 SYGVKD. V shed 7 bases, J shed 6 bases, and the junction held 3 bases outside the gene matches. The CDR3 covers 13 residues. CDR3 loop: CAITGTSGAEQYF. CDR3 DNA sequence: TGTGCCATCACCGGGACTAGCGGGGCCGAGCAGTACTTC.

The CDR3 sequence is CASRGGGSYEQYF. The CDR3, as DNA: TGTGCCAGCAGGGGCGGGGGCTCCTACGAGCAGTACTTC. This chain links TRBV12-3 or TRBV12-4 with TRBJ2-7; TRBD2 matches at 7 bases. J was trimmed by 0 bases and V by 6 bases; bases with no gene match: 2. The CDR3 has 13 amino acids.

The J gene is TRBJ1-2, the V gene TRBV27; perhaps TRBD1 as D (5 bases). Trimming removed 2 bases from V and 6 bases from J, with 16 bases in between. CDR3 length: 15 amino acids. CDR1 is MNHEY, CDR2 SMNVEV, per germline (reference sequence). The CDR3 sequence is CASSLSPGPTDGYTF. CDR3 DNA: TGTGCCAGCAGTTTAAGCCCAGGGCCAACGGATGGCTACACCTTC.

The gene calls are TRBV2 and TRBJ2-7, with 7 bases lining up with TRBD1. CDR1 and CDR2 (germline): SNHLY, FYNNEI. The length of the CDR3 is 15 residues. The V and J ends lost 3 bases and 6 bases, in that order; junction bases with no gene match: 11. CDR3 protein: CASSDAAIQGREQYF. For the CDR3, the DNA is TGTGCCAGCAGTGATGCGGCCATACAGGGGCGCGAGCAGTACTTC.

The rearrangement joins TRBV7-2 to TRBJ1-2, with D tentatively TRBD1 (6 bases). Germline CDR1 SGHTA, CDR2 FQGNSA. The ends were cut back, 5 bases at V and 0 bases at J, with 7 bases in the middle. The CDR3 length is 13 residues. CDR3 sequence: CASSRTANYGYTF. CDR3 sequence (DNA): TGTGCCAGCAGCAGGACAGCTAACTATGGCTACACCTTC.